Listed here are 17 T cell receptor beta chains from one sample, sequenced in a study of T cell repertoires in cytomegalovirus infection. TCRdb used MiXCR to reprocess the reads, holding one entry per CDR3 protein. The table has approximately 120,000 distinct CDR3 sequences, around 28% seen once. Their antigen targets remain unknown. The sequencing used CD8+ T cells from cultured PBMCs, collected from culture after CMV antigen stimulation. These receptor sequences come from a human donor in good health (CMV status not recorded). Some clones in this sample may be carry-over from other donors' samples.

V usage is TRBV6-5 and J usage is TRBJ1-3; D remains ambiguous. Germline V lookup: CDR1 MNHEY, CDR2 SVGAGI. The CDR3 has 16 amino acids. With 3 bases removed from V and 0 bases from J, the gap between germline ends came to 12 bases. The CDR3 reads CASSYERPRSGNTIYF. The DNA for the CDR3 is TGTGCCAGCAGTTATGAGAGGCCCCGCTCTGGAAACACCATATATTTT.

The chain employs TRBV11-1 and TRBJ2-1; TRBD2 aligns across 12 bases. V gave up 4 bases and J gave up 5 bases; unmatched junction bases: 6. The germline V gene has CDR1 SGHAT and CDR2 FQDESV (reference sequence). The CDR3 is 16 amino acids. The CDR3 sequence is CASSSGLAGPHNEQFF. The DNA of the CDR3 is TGTGCCAGCAGCTCGGGACTAGCGGGCCCTCACAATGAGCAGTTCTTC.

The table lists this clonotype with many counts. The CDR3 DNA is TGTGCCAGCAGCTTAGGACCAGGGGGTATGGATGAGCAGTTCTTC. Encoded protein: CASSLGPGGMDEQFF. The V and J genes are TRBV7-6 and TRBJ2-1; the match to TRBD1 covers 7 bases. The germline V gene has CDR1 SGHVS and CDR2 FNYEAQ. The V gene end was trimmed by 1 base and the J gene end by 8 bases; junction bases not matched to a gene: 8. This CDR3 spans 15 amino acids.

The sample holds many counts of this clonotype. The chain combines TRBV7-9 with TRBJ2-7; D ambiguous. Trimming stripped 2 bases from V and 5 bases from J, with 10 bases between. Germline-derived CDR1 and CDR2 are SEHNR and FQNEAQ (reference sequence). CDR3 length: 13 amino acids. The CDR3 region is CASSLPGSDEQYF. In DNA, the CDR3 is TGTGCCAGCAGCTTACCAGGTTCTGACGAGCAGTACTTC.

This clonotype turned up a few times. CDR3 sequence: CASSEARELQPNTEAFF. The CDR3 coding sequence is TGTGCCAGCAGTGAAGCGCGGGAGTTACAGCCGAACACTGAAGCTTTCTTT. The J gene is TRBJ1-1, the V gene TRBV6-1; no clear D gene. The CDR3 has 17 residues. CDR1 is MNHNS and CDR2 is SASEGT in the germline V gene. The V end was cut by 0 bases, the J end by 1 base, with 15 bases between.

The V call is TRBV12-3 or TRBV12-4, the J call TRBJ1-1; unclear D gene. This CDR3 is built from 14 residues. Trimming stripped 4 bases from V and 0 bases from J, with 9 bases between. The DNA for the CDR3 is TGTGCCAGCAGTTCCGCCAGGCTGAACACTGAAGCTTTCTTT. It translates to CASSSARLNTEAFF.

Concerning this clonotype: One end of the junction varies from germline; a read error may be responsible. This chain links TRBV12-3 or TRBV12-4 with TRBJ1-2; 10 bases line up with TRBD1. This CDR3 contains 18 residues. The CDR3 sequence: CANSLAMGQGRWDYGYTF. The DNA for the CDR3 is TGTGCCAACAGTTTAGCGATGGGACAGGGGCGCTGGGACTATGGCTACACCTTC.

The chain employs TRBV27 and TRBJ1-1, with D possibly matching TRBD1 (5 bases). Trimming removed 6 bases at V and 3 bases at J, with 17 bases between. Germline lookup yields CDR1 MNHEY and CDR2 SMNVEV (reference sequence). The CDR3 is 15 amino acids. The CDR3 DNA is TGTGCCAGCAGCCAAGCATTGCAGGGCTACACTGAAGCTTTCTTT. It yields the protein CASSQALQGYTEAFF.

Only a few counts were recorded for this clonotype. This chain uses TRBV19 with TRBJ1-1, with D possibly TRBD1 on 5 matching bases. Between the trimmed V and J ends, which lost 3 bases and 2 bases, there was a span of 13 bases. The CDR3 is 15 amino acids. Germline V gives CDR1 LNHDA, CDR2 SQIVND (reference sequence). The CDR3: CASSMGGRINTEAFF. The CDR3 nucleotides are TGTGCCAGTAGTATGGGGGGACGGATAAACACTGAAGCTTTCTTT.

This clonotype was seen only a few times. In DNA form, the CDR3 reads TGTGCCAGCACCGAAGGGGGGGTTGGCTACACCTTC. This codes for CASTEGGVGYTF. The V gene is TRBV12-3 or TRBV12-4, the J gene TRBJ1-2; a weak D match, TRBD1 (6 bases). This CDR3 is built from 12 residues. V lost 7 bases and J lost 7, with 13 bases in between.

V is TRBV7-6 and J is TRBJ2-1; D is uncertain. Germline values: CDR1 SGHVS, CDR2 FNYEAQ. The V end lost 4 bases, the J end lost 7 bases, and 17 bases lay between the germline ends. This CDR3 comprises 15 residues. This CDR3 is CASSWSGPLRNEQFF. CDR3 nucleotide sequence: TGTGCCAGCAGCTGGTCAGGACCCCTTAGAAATGAGCAGTTCTTC. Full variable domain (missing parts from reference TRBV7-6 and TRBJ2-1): GAGVSQSPRYKVTKRGQDVALRCDPISGHVSLYWYRQALGQGPEFLTYFNYEAQQDKSGLPNDRFSAERPEGSISTLTIQRTEQRDSAMYRCASSWSGPLRNEQFFGPGTRLTVL.

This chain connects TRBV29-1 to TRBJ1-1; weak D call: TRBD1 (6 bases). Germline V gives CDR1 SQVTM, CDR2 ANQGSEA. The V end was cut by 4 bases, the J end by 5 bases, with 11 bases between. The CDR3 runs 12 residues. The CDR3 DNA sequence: TGCAGCGTTGGCGAGGGGGAGACTGAAGCTTTCTTT. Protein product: CSVGEGETEAFF.

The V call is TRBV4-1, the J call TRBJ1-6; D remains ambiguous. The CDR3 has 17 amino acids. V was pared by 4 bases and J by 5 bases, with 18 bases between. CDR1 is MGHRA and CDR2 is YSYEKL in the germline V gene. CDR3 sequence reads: CASSPRTGIIDNSPLHF. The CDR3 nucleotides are TGCGCCAGCAGCCCCCGGACGGGAATAATTGATAATTCACCCCTCCACTTT.

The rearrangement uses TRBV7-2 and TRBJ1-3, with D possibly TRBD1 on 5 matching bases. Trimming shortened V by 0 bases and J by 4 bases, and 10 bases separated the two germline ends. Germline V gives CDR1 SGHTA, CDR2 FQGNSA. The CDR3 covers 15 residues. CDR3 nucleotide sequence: TGTGCCAGCAGCTTAGCAGGGGCGTCGGGAAACACCATATATTTT. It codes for CASSLAGASGNTIYF.

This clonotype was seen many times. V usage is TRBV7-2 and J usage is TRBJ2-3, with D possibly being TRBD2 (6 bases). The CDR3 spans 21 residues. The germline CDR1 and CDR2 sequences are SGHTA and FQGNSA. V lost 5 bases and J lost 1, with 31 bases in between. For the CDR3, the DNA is TGTGCCAGCAGCCCCCGGGGGATGGGGTATGAGCCGCGCCGGGGCACAGATACGCAGTATTTT. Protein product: CASSPRGMGYEPRRGTDTQYF.

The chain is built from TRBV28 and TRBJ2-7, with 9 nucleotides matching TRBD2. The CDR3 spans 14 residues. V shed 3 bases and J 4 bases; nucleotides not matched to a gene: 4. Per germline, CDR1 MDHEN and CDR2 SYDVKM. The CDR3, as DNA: TGTGCCAGCAGTTTCGGAGCGGGGGGTTACGAGCAGTACTTC. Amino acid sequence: CASSFGAGGYEQYF. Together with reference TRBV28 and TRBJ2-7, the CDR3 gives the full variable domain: DVKVTQSSRYLVKRTGEKVFLECVQDMDHENMFWYRQDPGLGLRLIYFSYDVKMKEKGDIPEGYSVSREKKERFSLILESASTNQTSMYLCASSFGAGGYEQYFGPGTRLTVT.

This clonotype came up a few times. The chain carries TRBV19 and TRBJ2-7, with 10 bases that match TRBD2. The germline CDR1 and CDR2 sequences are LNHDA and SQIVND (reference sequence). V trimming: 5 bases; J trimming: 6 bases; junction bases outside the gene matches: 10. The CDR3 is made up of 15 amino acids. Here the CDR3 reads CASSPTLAGAGEQYF. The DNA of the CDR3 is TGTGCCAGTAGTCCGACCCTAGCGGGGGCAGGCGAGCAGTACTTC.